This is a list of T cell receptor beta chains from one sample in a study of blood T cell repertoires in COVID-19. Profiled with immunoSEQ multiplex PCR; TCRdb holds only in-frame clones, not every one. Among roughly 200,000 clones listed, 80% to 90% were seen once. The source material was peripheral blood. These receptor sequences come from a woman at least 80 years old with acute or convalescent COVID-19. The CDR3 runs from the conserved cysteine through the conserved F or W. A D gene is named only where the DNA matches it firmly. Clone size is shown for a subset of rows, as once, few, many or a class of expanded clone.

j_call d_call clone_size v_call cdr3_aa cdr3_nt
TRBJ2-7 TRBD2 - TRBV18 CASSPASGNYEQYF TGTGCCAGCTCACCTGCTAGCGGGAACTACGAGCAGTACTTC
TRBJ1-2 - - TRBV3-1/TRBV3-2 CASSQAQNYGYTF TGTGCCAGCAGCCAAGCACAGAACTATGGCTACACCTTC
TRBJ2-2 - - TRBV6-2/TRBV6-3 CASSSIRHNGTGELFF TGTGCCAGCAGTAGTATCAGACATAACGGGACAGGGGAGCTGTTTTTT
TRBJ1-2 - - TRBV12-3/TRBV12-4 CASSLEGPLGYTF TGTGCCAGCAGCTTGGAGGGGCCTTTGGGCTACACCTTC
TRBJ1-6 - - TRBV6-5 CASTRRYNSPLHF TGTGCCAGCACGCGGCGGTATAATTCACCCCTCCACTTT
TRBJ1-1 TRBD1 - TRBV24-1 CATSGTGPNTEAFF TGTGCCACCAGTGGGACAGGGCCGAACACTGAAGCTTTCTTT
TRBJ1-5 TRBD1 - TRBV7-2 CASSLGGQGSNQPQHF TGTGCCAGCAGCTTAGGCGGACAGGGAAGCAATCAGCCCCAGCATTTT
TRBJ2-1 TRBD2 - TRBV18 CASSPMGVAGGPMSSYNEQFF TGTGCCAGCTCACCGATGGGTGTAGCGGGAGGCCCGATGAGCTCCTACAATGAGCAGTTCTTC
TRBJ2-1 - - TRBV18 CASSVVKAGQVYNEQFF TGTGCCAGCTCAGTCGTAAAAGCGGGACAGGTTTACAATGAGCAGTTCTTC
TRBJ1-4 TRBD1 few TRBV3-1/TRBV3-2 CASSRRGTATNEKLFF TGTGCCAGCAGCCGAAGGGGGACAGCAACTAATGAAAAACTGTTTTTT
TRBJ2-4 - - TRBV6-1 CASSERVGGWDIQYF TGTGCCAGCAGTGAAAGGGTTGGGGGGTGGGACATTCAGTACTTC
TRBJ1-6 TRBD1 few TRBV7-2 CASSPQGDTPLHF TGTGCCAGCAGCCCACAGGGGGATACACCCCTCCACTTT
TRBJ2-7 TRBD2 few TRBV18 CASSPGLAGEGEQYF TGTGCCAGCTCACCCGGCCTAGCGGGAGAAGGCGAGCAGTACTTC
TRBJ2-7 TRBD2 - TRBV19 CASTIRRLAGGEQYF TGTGCCAGTACCATAAGGCGTCTAGCGGGAGGCGAGCAGTACTTC
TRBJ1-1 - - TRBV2 CASSLQGNTEAFF TGTGCCAGCAGTCTCCAGGGGAACACTGAAGCTTTCTTT
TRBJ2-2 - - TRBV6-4 CASSDSGSGELFF TGTGCCAGCAGTGATTCGGGGTCCGGGGAGCTGTTTTTT
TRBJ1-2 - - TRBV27 CASSLNPETGYTF TGTGCCAGCAGTTTAAATCCGGAGACCGGCTACACCTTC
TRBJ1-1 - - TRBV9 CASSNSGFTEAFF TGTGCCAGCAGCAATTCAGGTTTCACTGAAGCTTTCTTT
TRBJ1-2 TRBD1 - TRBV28 CASSPGQGWGGYTF TGTGCCAGCAGTCCAGGACAGGGGTGGGGAGGCTACACCTTC
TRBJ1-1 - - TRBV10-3 CATSPGGTEAFF TGTGCCACATCCCCCGGAGGCACTGAAGCTTTCTTT
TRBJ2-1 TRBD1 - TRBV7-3 CASSLASTPGQINEQFF TGTGCCAGCAGCTTAGCCTCGACTCCGGGACAGATTAATGAGCAGTTCTTC
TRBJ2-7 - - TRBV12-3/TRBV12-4 CASSYSLSYEQYF TGTGCCAGCAGTTACAGCCTTTCCTACGAGCAGTACTTC
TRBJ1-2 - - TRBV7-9 CASSSEKFYGYTF TGTGCCAGCAGCTCGGAGAAGTTCTATGGCTACACCTTC
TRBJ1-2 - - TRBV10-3 CAISSTGFNRYGYTF TGTGCCATCAGTTCAACAGGGTTTAATCGCTATGGCTACACCTTC